These T cell receptor beta chains were read from a single sample in a study of cytomegalovirus exposure and HLA in healthy donors. The protocol was immunoSEQ multiplex PCR, while the TCRdb copy is restricted to in-frame clones and leaves out a portion. The data hold 170,000 or so clones, with roughly 83% observed a single time. Sequencing input: PBMCs. These receptors were taken from a boy aged 2 to 10 in good health and CMV-seronegative. The CDR3 runs from the conserved cysteine through the conserved F or W. The D gene is left open where the match is weak. Only part of the rows carry a size: once, few, many, or a class if the clone is expanded.

V,length,J,D,size,CDR3,DNA
TRBV7-9,17,TRBJ2-1,TRBD2,.,CASPRDSGSVSYNEQFF,TGTGCCAGCCCGAGGGATAGCGGGAGCGTCTCCTACAATGAGCAGTTCTTC
TRBV7-3,14,TRBJ2-5,.,.,CASSLTRELETQYF,TGTGCCAGCAGCTTAACCCGGGAGCTTGAGACCCAGTACTTC
TRBV5-4,15,TRBJ2-3,.,.,CASSFRTAGTDTQYF,TGTGCCAGCAGCTTTAGGACCGCAGGGACAGATACGCAGTATTTT
TRBV7-8,12,TRBJ1-3,.,.,CASRSSGNTIYF,TGTGCCAGCAGGAGTTCGGGAAACACCATATATTTT
TRBV30,13,TRBJ2-2,.,few,CACKTRNTGELFF,TGTGCCTGCAAAACTAGAAACACCGGGGAGCTGTTTTTT
TRBV5-4,16,TRBJ2-3,TRBD2,.,CASSLRLAGSTDTQYF,TGTGCCAGCAGCCTGAGACTAGCGGGGAGCACAGATACGCAGTATTTT
TRBV6-1,14,TRBJ1-2,TRBD1,.,CASSEWQGAWGYTF,TGTGCCAGCAGTGAATGGCAGGGGGCGTGGGGCTACACCTTC
TRBV5-1,16,TRBJ2-2,TRBD2,.,CASSLLSGRDTGELFF,TGCGCCAGCAGCTTATTAAGCGGGAGGGACACCGGGGAGCTGTTTTTT
TRBV19,15,TRBJ1-2,.,.,CASSNADRANYGYTF,TGTGCCAGTAGTAACGCGGACAGAGCTAACTATGGCTACACCTTC
TRBV14,13,TRBJ2-7,.,.,CASSQSVVYEQYF,TGTGCCAGCAGCCAATCCGTTGTCTACGAGCAGTACTTC
TRBV5-4,13,TRBJ2-7,.,few,CASSFSGYYEQYF,TGTGCCAGCAGCTTTTCAGGTTACTACGAGCAGTACTTC
TRBV7-3,16,TRBJ2-1,TRBD2,.,CASSSGSGGSYNEQFF,TGTGCCAGCAGCTCGGGTAGCGGGGGCTCCTACAATGAGCAGTTCTTC
TRBV5-1,14,TRBJ2-5,.,.,CASSLGTPGGTQYF,TGCGCCAGCAGCTTGGGGACTCCCGGGGGGACCCAGTACTTC
TRBV9,17,TRBJ1-4,TRBD1,.,CASSARQGADLIEKLFF,TGTGCCAGCAGCGCTAGACAGGGGGCGGATCTGATTGAAAAACTGTTTTTT
TRBV29-1,13,TRBJ2-5,.,.,CSVPGGTLETQYF,TGCAGCGTCCCAGGGGGGACCCTAGAGACCCAGTACTTC
TRBV6-5,13,TRBJ2-2,TRBD1,.,CATRQGIAGELFF,TGTGCCACACGACAGGGAATCGCCGGGGAGCTGTTTTTT
TRBV19,12,TRBJ2-1,.,.,CASSELQNEQFF,TGTGCCAGTAGCGAGCTACAGAATGAGCAGTTCTTC